The 31 T cell receptor beta chains presented below share a single source sample, sequenced in a study of shared T cell receptors in the human thymus. Repertoires were generated with immunoSEQ multiplex PCR, while TCRdb's copy carries only in-frame clones and drops some. The repertoire holds about 660,000 clones, with roughly 86% as singletons. The same sample was also used in a study of human thymus T cells.

The specimen was thymocytes. The source of these receptors is a boy under two years old with a congenital heart defect.

Here the CDR3 reads CASSLWGGLVLTDTQYF. The CDR3 region has the DNA TGCGCCAGCAGCTTGTGGGGGGGGCTAGTGTTGACAGATACGCAGTATTTT. This chain joins TRBV5-1 and TRBJ2-3; TRBD2 might be the D (7 bases). The V gene's germline CDR1 is SGHRS and CDR2 YFSETQ. Deletions cut 1 base from V and 3 bases from J, with 18 bases between. This CDR3 contains 17 residues.

The genes are TRBV7-9 and TRBJ1-1; D remains ambiguous. Germline lookup yields CDR1 SEHNR and CDR2 FQNEAQ (reference sequence). CDR3 length equals 16 residues. V was shortened by 1 base and J by 1 base, with 13 bases between the two germline ends. The DNA of the CDR3 is TGTGCCAGCAGCTTAGTCCCGTGGCCCGAGAACACTGAAGCTTTCTTT. Amino acid sequence: CASSLVPWPENTEAFF.

The rearrangement joins TRBV5-4 to TRBJ1-2; weak D call: TRBD1 (6 bases). Trimming took off 6 bases at V and 2 bases at J, with 29 bases between the two ends. The germline V gene has CDR1 SGHNT and CDR2 YYREEE (reference sequence). This CDR3 has 19 amino acids. CDR3 loop: CASTLSPRGGRRKNYGYTF. CDR3 bases: TGTGCCAGCACCTTAAGCCCTCGCGGGGGGCGCAGGAAAAACTATGGCTACACCTTC.

The gene calls are TRBV4-3 and TRBJ2-1, with TRBD2 matching over 9 bases. This CDR3 has 21 residues. Germline V gene sequence: CDR1 LGHNA, CDR2 YSLEER. Germline trimming cut 0 bases from V and 3 bases from J; bases unmatched to any gene: 18. This chain's CDR3 is CASSQEVGGLAIRRGYNEQFF. The CDR3 DNA reads as TGCGCCAGCAGCCAAGAGGTTGGTGGACTAGCGATTAGGAGGGGCTACAATGAGCAGTTCTTC.

This chain links TRBV2 with TRBJ2-5; D may be TRBD1 (5 bases). Per germline, CDR1 SNHLY and CDR2 FYNNEI. Between the trimmed V and J ends, which lost 7 bases and 4 bases, there was a span of 13 bases. This CDR3 is built from 13 residues. CDR3 bases: TGTGCCAGCATGGGGCAGGGAAGAGAGACCCAGTACTTC. It is translated as CASMGQGRETQYF.

Only one count was recorded for this clone. The rearrangement links TRBV18 to TRBJ2-7; D perhaps matches TRBD1 (7 bases). Trimming removed 3 bases from V and 2 bases from J, with 17 bases in between. The CDR3 contains 16 residues. The V gene's germline CDR1 is KGHSH and CDR2 LQKENI. The CDR3 DNA is TGTGCCAGCTCACCTCCCACTAGCAGGGGGGCCTACGAGCAGTACTTC. Translated: CASSPPTSRGAYEQYF.

This clone was counted between two and nine times. The J gene is TRBJ1-1, the V gene TRBV30; no definite D call. Per germline, CDR1 GTSNPN and CDR2 SVGIG (reference sequence). V gave up 0 bases and J gave up 1 base, with 6 bases separating them. This CDR3 is 13 amino acids long. CDR3 sequence: CAWSVRENTEAFF. The DNA of the CDR3 is TGTGCCTGGAGTGTCCGGGAGAACACTGAAGCTTTCTTT. Complete variable domain (other parts from reference TRBV30 and TRBJ1-1): SQTIHQWPATLVQPVGSPLSLECTVEGTSNPNLYWYRQAAGRGLQLLFYSVGIGQISSEVPQNLSASRPQDRQFILSSKKLLLSDSGFYLCAWSVRENTEAFFGQGTRLTVV.

This chain uses TRBV6-5 with TRBJ2-3; 7 bases align to TRBD2. The CDR3 sequence is 13 residues long. Germline V gene data show CDR1 as MNHEY and CDR2 as SVGAGI. Trimming took 6 bases from V and 2 from J; bases not matched to a gene: 2. The CDR3 DNA sequence: TGTGCCAGCAGAAGCGGGGCCACAGATACGCAGTATTTT. This gives the protein CASRSGATDTQYF.

The rearrangement uses TRBV23-1 and TRBJ1-1; a weak D match, TRBD1 (5 bases). TRBV23-1 is treated as an ORF (open reading frame) with a function not yet certain. V shed 1 base and J shed 0 bases, with 15 bases lying between them. There are 17 residues in the CDR3. The CDR3 loop reads CASSQLGGAAMNTEAFF. The CDR3 nucleotides are TGCGCCAGCAGTCAATTAGGAGGGGCGGCCATGAACACTGAAGCTTTCTTT.

The CDR3 here is CASSRPTSLAKEQFF. In DNA, the CDR3 is TGTGCCAGCAGCCGTCCCACCTCGCTAGCGAAGGAGCAGTTCTTC. The chain employs TRBV7-9 and TRBJ2-1; TRBD2 might be the D (6 bases). Deletions cut 5 bases from V and 10 bases from J, with 21 bases between. The CDR3 extends over 15 amino acids. Germline V gene lookup returns CDR1 SEHNR and CDR2 FQNEAQ (reference sequence).

This clone was found a few times. The CDR3 DNA sequence: TGCGCCAGCAGCGCCGGGACAGAAAGCAATCAGCCCCAGCATTTT. Its translation: CASSAGTESNQPQHF. This sequence joins TRBV4-3 and TRBJ1-5, with 7 bases lining up with TRBD1. Germline CDR1 and CDR2: LGHNA and YSLEER. This CDR3 is 15 amino acids long. V lost 5 bases and J lost 1; bases outside the gene matches: 5.

The CDR3 sequence is CASSFGTGFDEQYF. As DNA, the CDR3 is TGTGCCAGCAGCTTTGGGACTGGATTTGACGAGCAGTACTTC. The genes are TRBV7-9 and TRBJ2-7; TRBD2 might be the D (6 bases). CDR1 and CDR2 (germline): SEHNR, FQNEAQ (reference sequence). The CDR3 runs to 14 residues. V shed 3 bases and J shed 5 bases, with 14 bases lying between them.

The rearrangement links TRBV5-6 to TRBJ1-5; a weak D match, TRBD1 (6 bases). Trimming pared 4 bases from V and 0 bases from J, leaving 23 bases between. The CDR3 has 19 residues. Germline V lookup: CDR1 SGHDT, CDR2 YYEEEE. CDR3 in amino acids: CASSLSKDSGIYSNQPQHF. In DNA, the CDR3 is TGTGCCAGCAGCCTAAGTAAGGACAGCGGTATCTATAGCAATCAGCCCCAGCATTTT.

The chain carries TRBV4-3 and TRBJ1-2; weak D call: TRBD1 (6 bases). The germline V gene has CDR1 LGHNA and CDR2 YSLEER. The CDR3 totals 19 residues. V was pared by 2 bases and J by 0 bases, with 22 bases between. CDR3 sequence (DNA): TGCGCCAGCAGCCAATTGCTAGGTCCTTCAGGGGCTTCTAACTATGGCTACACCTTC. Protein: CASSQLLGPSGASNYGYTF.

This clone was seen a handful of times. The CDR3 loop is CASSTMSSGNTIYF. The CDR3 region has the DNA TGTGCCAGTAGTACAATGAGCTCTGGAAACACCATATATTTT. The rearrangement joins TRBV19 to TRBJ1-3; D unresolved. V shed 4 bases and J shed 0 bases, with 7 bases lying between them. Germline CDR1 reads LNHDA; CDR2 reads SQIVND (reference sequence). The CDR3 is 14 amino acids.

The chain is built from TRBV7-8 and TRBJ2-7; TRBD1 aligns across 9 bases. The CDR3 runs 15 residues. J gave up 4 bases and V 4 bases, and 8 bases lay outside the gene matches. CDR1 and CDR2 from the germline V gene are SGHVS and FQNEAQ. This CDR3 is CASSSITGGAYEQYF. CDR3 sequence (DNA): TGTGCCAGCAGCTCGATTACAGGGGGCGCGTACGAGCAGTACTTC. Together with reference TRBV7-8 and TRBJ2-7, the CDR3 gives the full variable domain: GAGVSQSPRYKVAKRGQDVALRCDPISGHVSLFWYQQALGQGPEFLTYFQNEAQLDKSGLPSDRFFAERPEGSVSTLKIQRTQQEDSAVYLCASSSITGGAYEQYFGPGTRLTVT.

Here the CDR3 reads CASSPPQGKITGNTIYF. The CDR3 DNA reads TGTGCCAGCTCACCACCGCAGGGGAAGATCACTGGAAACACCATATATTTT. J is TRBJ1-3 and V is TRBV18, with a possible D match to TRBD1 (6 bases). This CDR3 has 17 residues. The germline V gene encodes CDR1 KGHSH and CDR2 LQKENI. V lost 0 bases, J lost 2 bases, and 14 bases lay in between.

The chain joins TRBV28 to TRBJ2-7; a weak D match, TRBD1 (6 bases). Germline V lookup: CDR1 MDHEN, CDR2 SYDVKM. Trimming stripped 4 bases from V and 1 base from J, with 11 bases between. CDR3 length: 14 residues. CDR3 DNA: TGTGCCAGCAGTTCTTCCAGGGGATCCTACGAGCAGTACTTC. Its translation is CASSSSRGSYEQYF.

This chain uses TRBV4-3 with TRBJ2-1; the D gene is possibly TRBD2 (5 bases). CDR1 is LGHNA and CDR2 is YSLEER in the germline V gene. The CDR3 loop spans 18 amino acids. V lost 0 bases to trimming and J lost 5 bases, with 20 bases between them. The CDR3 reads CASSQDWNRESRNNEQFF. CDR3 nucleotide sequence: TGCGCCAGCAGCCAAGATTGGAACCGGGAAAGTAGGAACAATGAGCAGTTCTTC.

V usage is TRBV27 and J usage is TRBJ2-7; no clear D gene. Germline V gene sequence: CDR1 MNHEY, CDR2 SMNVEV (reference sequence). The CDR3 extends over 14 amino acids. V lost 4 bases and J lost 3, with 13 bases in between. The CDR3 region has the DNA TGTGCCAGCAGTTCCGAGTCGAAGAACTACGAGCAGTACTTC. Translating it yields CASSSESKNYEQYF.

The chain carries TRBV27 and TRBJ2-7; maybe TRBD1 (5 bases). The CDR3 runs 13 residues. Germline V CDR1 and CDR2: MNHEY, SMNVEV (reference sequence). Trimming pared 6 bases from V and 4 bases from J, leaving 13 bases between. The CDR3 here is CASSLTVMYEQYF. CDR3 nucleotides: TGTGCCAGCAGCTTGACAGTTATGTACGAGCAGTACTTC.

The rearrangement joins TRBV7-9 to TRBJ1-4; D remains ambiguous. Trimming cost V 2 bases and J 0 bases, with 7 bases left between them. CDR1 is SEHNR, CDR2 FQNEAQ, per germline (reference sequence). The CDR3 is 15 residues long. CDR3 coding DNA: TGTGCCAGCAGCTTAAAGCAGGCAACTAATGAAAAACTGTTTTTT. Amino acids: CASSLKQATNEKLFF.

V gene TRBV10-3 combines with J gene TRBJ2-7, with D possibly being TRBD1 (5 bases). CDR1 is ENHRY and CDR2 is SYGVKD in the germline V gene. This CDR3 contains 14 residues. With 3 bases removed from V and 4 bases from J, the gap between germline ends came to 13 bases. The DNA for the CDR3 is TGTGCCATCAGTGAAAGGAGCAGGGATTACGAGCAGTACTTC. Encoded protein: CAISERSRDYEQYF.

Only a few counts were recorded for this clone. The V call is TRBV4-3, the J call TRBJ2-1, with D tentatively TRBD2 (6 bases). The germline gives CDR1 LGHNA, CDR2 YSLEER. There are 16 residues in the CDR3. V lost 1 base, J lost 2 bases, and 12 bases lay in between. CDR3 region: CASSQGAGKPYNEQFF. The CDR3, as DNA: TGCGCCAGCAGCCAAGGGGCGGGGAAACCCTACAATGAGCAGTTCTTC.

Here the CDR3 reads CASGLEDRGDPYEQYF. CDR3 in DNA: TGTGCTAGTGGTTTGGAGGACAGGGGGGACCCCTACGAGCAGTACTTC. The chain recombines TRBV12-5 with TRBJ2-7, with 10 bases fitting TRBD1. V dropped 1 base and J dropped 2; count of bases not matched to a gene: 5. This CDR3 is built from 16 residues. Germline V lookup: CDR1 LGHNT, CDR2 FRNRAP.

CDR3 loop: CSVGPGRGEQFF. The CDR3 nucleotides are TGCAGCGTTGGCCCAGGGAGGGGTGAGCAGTTCTTC. The chain combines TRBV29-1 with TRBJ2-1, with 7 positions matching TRBD2. Trimming at V came to 4 bases and at J to 9 bases, leaving 6 bases not matched to a gene. This CDR3 comprises 12 residues. The germline gives CDR1 SQVTM, CDR2 ANQGSEA.

The chain has TRBV10-2 and TRBJ2-2; TRBD2 matches at 12 bases. In germline, CDR1 is WSHSY, CDR2 SAAADI. The J segment lost 4 bases and the V segment lost 7 bases, leaving 10 bases of the junction unmatched. The CDR3 is made up of 17 amino acids. The CDR3 region has the DNA TGCGCCAGCACTCGGACTAGCGGGATTCGGAGCACCGGGGAGCTGTTTTTT. Amino acid sequence: CASTRTSGIRSTGELFF.

This chain links TRBV5-1 with TRBJ1-1; 7 bases fit TRBD1. With V trimmed by 2 bases and J by 5 bases, 3 bases remained unmatched. CDR1 and CDR2 from the germline V gene are SGHRS and YFSETQ. The CDR3 length is 13 residues. The DNA of the CDR3 is TGCGCCAGCAGCTTCGACAGGGAGACTGAAGCTTTCTTT. Protein sequence: CASSFDRETEAFF.

The chain carries TRBV18 and TRBJ1-2; a possible D gene is TRBD1 (5 bases). Per germline, CDR1 KGHSH and CDR2 LQKENI. The CDR3 runs to 20 residues. Trimming removed 10 bases from V and 2 bases from J, with 35 bases in between. The CDR3 here is CATRSADPGLRPRENYGYTF. The CDR3, as DNA: TGTGCCACCCGCTCGGCAGACCCGGGACTTAGGCCCCGAGAAAACTATGGCTACACCTTC.

V usage is TRBV27 and J usage is TRBJ1-2, with 8 bases identical to TRBD1. V lost 5 bases to trimming and J lost 2 bases; unmatched junction nucleotides: 10. The CDR3 extends over 16 amino acids. Germline CDR1 is MNHEY and CDR2 is SMNVEV (reference sequence). The CDR3 protein is CASSPKSDRGNYGYTF. The CDR3 DNA reads TGTGCCAGCAGTCCAAAAAGCGACAGGGGAAACTATGGCTACACCTTC.

The chain carries TRBV14 and TRBJ2-1, with 9 bases matching TRBD1. After removal of 4 bases from V and 3 bases from J, the junction contained 7 bases not matched to a gene. The CDR3 is 16 residues long. Germline V gives CDR1 SGHDN, CDR2 FVKESK. The CDR3 nucleotides are TGTGCCAGCAGCCCTACACGGGACAGGGTCTACAATGAGCAGTTCTTC. Protein sequence: CASSPTRDRVYNEQFF.